These 27 T cell receptor beta chains originate from one sample sequenced in a study of T cells in Graves' hyperthyroidism and ophthalmopathy. The source material, RNA transcripts, was used to amplify TCR beta CDR3 regions. Using the HTBI primer set, a first-round RT-PCR was run on the TCR CDR3. TCRdb ran MiXCR on the multiplex PCR reads and lists one entry per CDR3 protein. The data show a few hundred thousand distinct CDR3 sequences, more than 45% seen once. Material for sequencing was peripheral blood or thyroid tissue (not recorded which). The receptors here all came from a woman younger than 30 with Graves' hyperthyroidism.

This chain's CDR3 is CASSYTIAGLSYEQYF. The CDR3 DNA is TGTGCCAGCAGTTACACCATAGCGGGATTGTCCTACGAGCAGTACTTC. The chain has TRBV12-3 or TRBV12-4 and TRBJ2-7; 8 bases fit TRBD2. This CDR3 region has 16 residues. The junction had 9 bases not matched to a gene; V was cut back by 4 bases and J by 1 base.

This rearrangement joins TRBV20-1 to TRBJ2-5; 9 bases fit TRBD1. Looked up from germline, CDR1 is DFQATT and CDR2 is SNEGSKA (reference sequence). The CDR3 length is 13 residues. J lost 7 bases, V lost 7 bases, and 10 bases had no gene match. As DNA, the CDR3 is TGCAGTGGGACAGGGGCGTCCAAGTGGACCCAGTACTTC. Translating it yields CSGTGASKWTQYF.

The V and J genes are TRBV27 and TRBJ1-2, with TRBD1 matching over 7 bases. Germline trimming cut 5 bases from V and 8 bases from J; bases unmatched to any gene: 8. CDR1 MNHEY and CDR2 SMNVEV come from the germline V gene (reference sequence). There are 13 residues in the CDR3. For the CDR3, the DNA is TGTGCCAGCAGTCCCGACAGGGTGGGCGGCTACACCTTC. This translates into CASSPDRVGGYTF.

The chain links TRBV5-1 to TRBJ1-1; a weak D match, TRBD1 (6 bases). V gave up 4 bases and J gave up 0 bases, with 13 bases separating them. This CDR3 has 15 residues. Germline CDR1 reads SGHRS; CDR2 reads YFSETQ. The CDR3 sequence is CASSLSEGVNTEAFF. The CDR3, as DNA: TGCGCCAGCAGCCTTAGCGAGGGGGTGAACACTGAAGCTTTCTTT.

In its sample, this clonotype was seen a few times. V is TRBV7-3 and J is TRBJ2-1; D possibly corresponds to TRBD2 (5 bases). Germline-derived CDR1 and CDR2 are SGHTA and FQGTGA. The CDR3 is 15 residues long. V lost 2 bases and J 2 bases, leaving 10 bases between the germline ends. The CDR3 loop is CASSLELGPYNEQFF. CDR3 bases: TGTGCCAGCAGCTTAGAACTAGGACCCTACAATGAGCAGTTCTTC.

In this sample, this clonotype turned up a few times. The chain employs TRBV2 and TRBJ2-3, with 8 bases that match TRBD2. CDR3 length equals 14 residues. V was clipped by 4 bases and J by 3 bases; unmatched bases: 3. Germline V gene sequence: CDR1 SNHLY, CDR2 FYNNEI. Here the CDR3 reads CASSGGGGTDTQYF. CDR3 nucleotides: TGTGCCAGCAGTGGGGGCGGGGGGACAGATACGCAGTATTTT.

This clonotype was recorded a few times. This rearrangement joins TRBV2 to TRBJ1-6; D gene unclear. V was shortened by 6 bases and J by 7 bases, with 10 bases between the two germline ends. This CDR3 comprises 13 residues. CDR1 is SNHLY, CDR2 FYNNEI, per germline. The CDR3 here is CASRALENSPLHF. The CDR3 DNA reads as TGTGCCAGCAGGGCTTTGGAAAATTCACCCCTCCACTTT.

This clonotype was observed a handful of times. This chain uses TRBV20-1 with TRBJ2-5; possible D gene TRBD2, 5 bases. Trimming took 1 base from V and 7 from J, leaving 13 bases between them. Germline V CDR1 and CDR2: DFQATT, SNEGSKA (reference sequence). The CDR3 loop spans 13 amino acids. CDR3 residues: CSARADSSGTQYF. CDR3 DNA: TGCAGTGCTAGAGCCGACTCAAGCGGGACCCAGTACTTC.

Comments on this clonotype: The junction departs from germline at one end; a sequencing error may be responsible. The chain couples TRBV6-1 to TRBJ2-5, with D possibly matching TRBD2 (5 bases). Germline CDR1 reads MNHNS; CDR2 reads SASEGT. This CDR3 spans 13 amino acids. The CDR3 DNA follows: TGTGCCATCAGTGAAGCGGAGCAAGAGACCCAGTACTTC. It specifies CAISEAEQETQYF.

V is TRBV2 and J is TRBJ2-7; 7 bases align to TRBD2. There are 14 residues in the CDR3. V lost 7 bases to trimming and J lost 3 bases; unmatched junction nucleotides: 9. CDR1 is SNHLY and CDR2 is FYNNEI in the germline V gene. The DNA for the CDR3 is TGTGCCAGCACCGGATTTGGCGGGAGCTACGAGCAGTACTTC. Translation gives CASTGFGGSYEQYF. Looking up the rest from reference TRBV2 and TRBJ2-7 gives the full variable domain: EPEVTQTPSHQVTQMGQEVILRCVPISNHLYFYWYRQILGQKVEFLVSFYNNEISEKSEIFDDQFSVERPDGSNFTLKIRSTKLEDSAMYFCASTGFGGSYEQYFGPGTRLTVT.

Concerning this clonotype itself: The CDR3 does not close with the conserved phenylalanine or tryptophan, likely indicating a read error. The genes are TRBV20-1 and TRBJ1-1; 8 nucleotides match TRBD1. CDR3 size: 15 residues. V was pared by 5 bases and J by 4 bases, with 12 bases of the junction left unmatched. The germline V gene has CDR1 DFQATT and CDR2 SNEGSKA (reference sequence). Here the CDR3 DNA reads TGCAGTGCTCCTGACAGGGGACTAGCGAGCACTGAAGCTTTCCTT. Translating gives CSAPDRGLASTEAFL.

This clonotype was observed a handful of times. CDR3 residues: CASSLDRGTEQFF. The CDR3 bases are TGTGCCAGCAGCTTAGATCGGGGGACTGAGCAGTTCTTC. This sequence joins TRBV7-7 and TRBJ2-7; D might be TRBD2 (6 bases). Matching the DNA end better, TRBJ2-1 makes the J call doubtful. The germline V gene encodes CDR1 SSHAT and CDR2 FNYEAQ (reference sequence). The CDR3 is 13 residues long.

The chain combines TRBV7-9 with TRBJ1-2, with TRBD1 matching over 12 bases. The germline CDR1 and CDR2 sequences are SEHNR and FQNEAQ (reference sequence). The CDR3 contains 18 residues. Unmatched junction bases numbered 12, after V lost 3 bases and J lost 4 bases. In nucleotides, the CDR3 is TGTGCCAGCAGCTTGGTAGGGACAGGGGGCGGGATGGGCTATGGCTACACCTTC. Its protein product is CASSLVGTGGGMGYGYTF.

The V call is TRBV20-1, the J call TRBJ2-5; 16 nucleotides match TRBD2. Germline V gene data show CDR1 as DFQATT and CDR2 as SNEGSKA (reference sequence). This CDR3 is 18 amino acids long. J lost 5 bases, V lost 4 bases, and 13 bases had no gene match. The chain's CDR3 is CSAKFPGLAGGPRETQYF. CDR3 sequence (DNA): TGCAGTGCTAAATTCCCGGGACTAGCGGGAGGGCCTAGGGAGACCCAGTACTTC.

The chain carries TRBV4-2 and TRBJ1-4; no clear D. Trimming pared 5 bases from V and 4 bases from J, leaving 14 bases between. CDR1 is LGHNA, CDR2 YNFKEQ, per germline. This CDR3 has 15 residues. This CDR3 is CASSLLVAGNEKLFF. The DNA for the CDR3 is TGTGCCAGCAGCTTATTGGTAGCGGGTAATGAAAAACTGTTTTTT.

V and J are TRBV7-2 and TRBJ1-4; 8 bases align to TRBD1. Germline V gives CDR1 SGHTA, CDR2 FQGNSA. The length of the CDR3 is 14 residues. Trimming at V came to 5 bases and at J to 8 bases, leaving 7 bases not matched to a gene. The CDR3 protein is CASSMDRDGEKLFF. Written as DNA, the CDR3 is TGTGCCAGCAGCATGGACAGGGACGGGGAAAAACTGTTTTTT.

This clonotype occurred many times. The rearrangement joins TRBV19 to TRBJ1-2; D may be TRBD1 (5 bases). Per germline, CDR1 LNHDA and CDR2 SQIVND (reference sequence). The V and J ends lost 4 bases and 4 bases respectively, with 13 bases between them. The CDR3 runs to 14 residues. The CDR3 protein is CASSTTRDGYGYTF. DNA for the CDR3: TGTGCCAGTAGTACTACCAGGGACGGCTATGGCTACACCTTC.

This clonotype was counted at least ten times. This chain connects TRBV7-2 to TRBJ2-7, with D perhaps being TRBD1 or TRBD2 (5 bases each). Trimming removed 5 bases from V and 6 bases from J, with 26 bases in between. CDR1 is SGHTA and CDR2 is FQGNSA in the germline V gene. This CDR3 comprises 17 residues. CDR3 coding DNA: TGTGCCAGCAGCCCAGGTTTTGGAGGCAGGGTGCCTTCCGAGCAGTACTTC. This translates into CASSPGFGGRVPSEQYF.

This clonotype has ten or more counts. The chain employs TRBV20-1 and TRBJ2-7; TRBD2 aligns across 15 bases. Trimming cost V 5 bases and J 6 bases; bases outside gene matches: 2. Germline lookup yields CDR1 DFQATT and CDR2 SNEGSKA (reference sequence). This CDR3 is 13 amino acids long. CDR3 protein: CSAEGLAGGEQYF. In nucleotides, the CDR3 is TGCAGTGCTGAGGGACTAGCGGGAGGCGAGCAGTACTTC.

J is TRBJ2-7 and V is TRBV7-6; 8 bases line up with TRBD2. The length of the CDR3 is 16 residues. Germline assignment: CDR1 SGHVS and CDR2 FNYEAQ. V lost 5 bases, J lost 9 bases, and 18 bases stayed unmatched. CDR3 in DNA: TGTGCCAGCAGCCCGCCCGGGAGACTAGCGTCCTGGGGGCAGTACTTC. Translating it yields CASSPPGRLASWGQYF.

This chain uses TRBV9 with TRBJ2-2; D remains unclear. V dropped 1 base and J dropped 7 bases, with 8 bases sitting between them. Germline CDR1 reads SGDLS; CDR2 reads YYNGEE. The CDR3 spans 13 residues. Here the CDR3 reads CASSVFGGGELFF. CDR3 nucleotides: TGTGCCAGCAGCGTATTTGGTGGCGGGGAGCTGTTTTTT.

As to this clonotype: One end of the junction does not line up with germline, which may come from a read error. The chain uses TRBV7-2 and TRBJ2-1, with a possible D match to TRBD1 (5 bases). Germline CDR1 is SGHTA and CDR2 is FQGNSA. CDR3 size: 14 residues. The CDR3 region has the DNA TGTGCCGGCAGCTTCCACGTGACAGTCAATGAGCAGTTCTTC. Its translation is CAGSFHVTVNEQFF.

This chain links TRBV7-9 with TRBJ2-7, with 9 bases lining up with TRBD2. Per the germline V gene, CDR1 is SEHNR and CDR2 is FQNEAQ (reference sequence). V trimming: 0 bases; J trimming: 7 bases; junction bases outside the gene matches: 7. The CDR3 totals 15 residues. This chain's CDR3 is CASSLAGTSYGEQYF. The DNA of the CDR3 is TGTGCCAGCAGCTTAGCGGGGACTAGCTACGGTGAGCAGTACTTC.

V gene TRBV10-3 combines with J gene TRBJ2-5; 11 bases are shared with TRBD2. Germline CDR1 is ENHRY and CDR2 is SYGVKD. Losses at the gene ends were 0 bases for V and 2 bases for J; bases not matched to a gene: 5. This CDR3 is 17 amino acids long. CDR3 DNA: TGTGCCATCAGTGAGTCTAGCGGGAGGGGGGGGCAAGAGACCCAGTACTTC. It is translated as CAISESSGRGGQETQYF.

This clonotype was seen many times. V is TRBV10-3 and J is TRBJ1-2; D unresolved. This CDR3 has 14 residues. Germline CDR1 and CDR2: ENHRY and SYGVKD. Deletions cut 6 bases from V and 8 bases from J, with 19 bases between. The CDR3 region is CAISQSPDTHGYTF. CDR3 coding DNA: TGTGCCATCAGCCAGAGCCCAGACACCCACGGCTACACCTTC.

A few counts support this clonotype. The gene calls are TRBV29-1 and TRBJ2-3; TRBD2 matches 9 bases. CDR1 SQVTM and CDR2 ANQGSEA come from the germline V gene. The CDR3 has 14 amino acids. V shed 6 bases, J shed 4 bases, and the junction held 8 bases outside the gene matches. The DNA for the CDR3 is TGCAGCGTAACAATAGCGGGAGTTGCAGATACGCAGTATTTT. The encoded protein is CSVTIAGVADTQYF.

Here the CDR3 reads CASSEPGSETQYF. The CDR3 DNA sequence: TGTGCCAGCAGTGAACCGGGTAGTGAGACCCAGTACTTC. The chain links TRBV2 to TRBJ2-5; D gene unclear. From germline, CDR1 is SNHLY and CDR2 FYNNEI. The CDR3 spans 13 residues. V lost 2 bases to trimming and J lost 5 bases, with 9 bases between them.